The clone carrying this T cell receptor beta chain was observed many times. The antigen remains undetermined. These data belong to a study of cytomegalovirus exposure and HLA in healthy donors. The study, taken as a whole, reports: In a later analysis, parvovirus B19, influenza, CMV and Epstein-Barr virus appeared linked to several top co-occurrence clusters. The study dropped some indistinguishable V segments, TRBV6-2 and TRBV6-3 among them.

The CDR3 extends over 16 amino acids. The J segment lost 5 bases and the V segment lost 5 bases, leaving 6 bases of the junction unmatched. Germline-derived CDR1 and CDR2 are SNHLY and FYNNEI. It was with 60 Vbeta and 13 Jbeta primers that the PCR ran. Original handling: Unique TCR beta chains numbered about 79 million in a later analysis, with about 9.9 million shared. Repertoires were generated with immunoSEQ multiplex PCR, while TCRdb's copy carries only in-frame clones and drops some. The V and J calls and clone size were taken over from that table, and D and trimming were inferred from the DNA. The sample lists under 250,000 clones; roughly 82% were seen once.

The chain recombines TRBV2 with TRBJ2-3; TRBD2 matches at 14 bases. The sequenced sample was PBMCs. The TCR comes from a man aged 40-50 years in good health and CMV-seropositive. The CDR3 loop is CASSYRLAGGIDTQYF. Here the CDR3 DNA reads TGTGCCAGCAGTTACCGACTAGCGGGAGGGATAGATACGCAGTATTTT.